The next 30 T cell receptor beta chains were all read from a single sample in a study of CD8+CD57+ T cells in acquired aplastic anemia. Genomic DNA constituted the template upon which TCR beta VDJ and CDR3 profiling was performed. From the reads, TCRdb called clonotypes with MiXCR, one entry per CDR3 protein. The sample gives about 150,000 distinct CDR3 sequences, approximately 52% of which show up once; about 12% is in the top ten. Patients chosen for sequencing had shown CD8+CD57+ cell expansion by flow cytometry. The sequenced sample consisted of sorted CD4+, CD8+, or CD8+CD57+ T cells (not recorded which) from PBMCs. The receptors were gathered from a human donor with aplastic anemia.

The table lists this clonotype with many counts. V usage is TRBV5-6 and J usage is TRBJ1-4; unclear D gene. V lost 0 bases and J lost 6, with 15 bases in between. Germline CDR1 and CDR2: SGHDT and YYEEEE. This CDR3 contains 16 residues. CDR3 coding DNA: TGTGCCAGCAGCTTGGCCGGAGGGTTCGGAGATGAAAAACTGTTTTTT. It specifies CASSLAGGFGDEKLFF.

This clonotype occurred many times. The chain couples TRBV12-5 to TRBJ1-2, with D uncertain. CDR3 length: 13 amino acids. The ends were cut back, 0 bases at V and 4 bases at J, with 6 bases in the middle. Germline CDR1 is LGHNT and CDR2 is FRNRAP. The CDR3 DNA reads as TGTGCTAGTGGTTTGGTATCAAGCTATGGCTACACCTTC. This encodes CASGLVSSYGYTF.

CDR3: CASSEASSGGISGANVLTF. CDR3 bases: TGTGCCAGCAGTGAAGCAAGTAGCGGGGGGATCTCTGGGGCCAACGTCCTGACTTTC. The rearrangement links TRBV2 to TRBJ2-6; the match to TRBD2 covers 10 bases. This CDR3 has 19 residues. The germline V gene has CDR1 SNHLY and CDR2 FYNNEI. V was clipped by 0 bases and J by 0 bases; unmatched bases: 5.

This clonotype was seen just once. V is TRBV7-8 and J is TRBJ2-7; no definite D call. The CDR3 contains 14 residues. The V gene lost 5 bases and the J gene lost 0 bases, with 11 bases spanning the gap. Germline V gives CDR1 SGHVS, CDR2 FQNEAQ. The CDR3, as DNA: TGTGCCAGCAGCGTAGGTCGGAGCTCCTACGAGCAGTACTTC. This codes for CASSVGRSSYEQYF.

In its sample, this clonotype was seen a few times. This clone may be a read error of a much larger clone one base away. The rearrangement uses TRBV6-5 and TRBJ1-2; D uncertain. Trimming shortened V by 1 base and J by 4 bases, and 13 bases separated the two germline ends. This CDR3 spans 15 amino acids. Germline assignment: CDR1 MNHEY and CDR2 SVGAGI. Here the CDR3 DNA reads TGTGCCAGCAGTTACTTGATGCAGTCTCGCTATGGCTACACCTTC. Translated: CASSYLMQSRYGYTF.

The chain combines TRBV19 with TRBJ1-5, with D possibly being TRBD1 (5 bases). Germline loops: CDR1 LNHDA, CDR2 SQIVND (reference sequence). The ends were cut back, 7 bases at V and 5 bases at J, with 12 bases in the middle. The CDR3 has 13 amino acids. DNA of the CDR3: TGTGCCAGTAAAACAGGTACATATCAGCCCCAGCATTTT. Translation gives CASKTGTYQPQHF.

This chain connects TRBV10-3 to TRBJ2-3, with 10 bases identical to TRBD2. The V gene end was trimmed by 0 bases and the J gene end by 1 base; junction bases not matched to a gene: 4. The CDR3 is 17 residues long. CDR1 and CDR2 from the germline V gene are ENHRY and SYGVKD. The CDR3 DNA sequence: TGTGCCATCAGTGAGTCTAAGCTAGCGGGAGGCACAGATACGCAGTATTTT. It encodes CAISESKLAGGTDTQYF.

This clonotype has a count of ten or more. CDR3 sequence reads: CASSAVAGRVGSPLHF. CDR3 DNA sequence: TGTGCCAGCAGTGCAGTGGCGGGCAGGGTAGGCTCACCCCTCCACTTT. The V and J genes are TRBV6-1 and TRBJ1-6; D is possibly TRBD1 (5 bases). CDR1 and CDR2 (germline): MNHNS, SASEGT. The CDR3 has 16 amino acids. V was trimmed by 4 bases and J by 10 bases, leaving 20 bases between them.

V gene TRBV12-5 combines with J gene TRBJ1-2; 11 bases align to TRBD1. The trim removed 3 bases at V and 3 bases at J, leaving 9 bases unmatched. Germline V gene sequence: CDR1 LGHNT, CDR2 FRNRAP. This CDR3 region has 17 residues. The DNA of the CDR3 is TGTGCTAGTGGTTTCGTGCGAGAGGACAGGGGGCACTATGGCTACACCTTC. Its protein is CASGFVREDRGHYGYTF.

Here the CDR3 reads CASSPAVTTDTQYF. The CDR3, as DNA: TGTGCCAGCAGCCCGGCCGTGACCACAGATACGCAGTATTTT. The chain links TRBV7-9 to TRBJ2-3; D not resolved. This CDR3 spans 14 amino acids. Germline-derived CDR1 and CDR2 are SEHNR and FQNEAQ (reference sequence). V dropped 5 bases and J dropped 2 bases, with 11 bases sitting between them.

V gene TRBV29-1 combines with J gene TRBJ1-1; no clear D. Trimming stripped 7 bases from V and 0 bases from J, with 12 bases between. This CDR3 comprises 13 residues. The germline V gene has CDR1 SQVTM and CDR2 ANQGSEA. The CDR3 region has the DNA TGCAGCGGTACACAGATTATGAACACTGAAGCTTTCTTT. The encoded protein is CSGTQIMNTEAFF.

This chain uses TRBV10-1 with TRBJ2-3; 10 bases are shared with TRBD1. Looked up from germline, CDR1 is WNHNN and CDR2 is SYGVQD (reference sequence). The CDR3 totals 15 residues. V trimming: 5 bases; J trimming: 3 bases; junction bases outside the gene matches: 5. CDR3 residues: CASSTGQGGTDTQYF. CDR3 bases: TGCGCCAGCAGTACTGGACAGGGGGGGACAGATACGCAGTATTTT.

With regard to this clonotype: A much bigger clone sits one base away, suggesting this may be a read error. CDR3 sequence (DNA): TGTGCCAGCAGCTTAGTTATCCCCGGGACAGGGATTCACAATAAGCAGTTCTTC. It specifies CASSLVIPGTGIHNKQFF. The rearrangement links TRBV7-6 to TRBJ2-1, with 9 bases lining up with TRBD1. Germline assignment: CDR1 SGHVS and CDR2 FNYEAQ. There are 18 residues in the CDR3.

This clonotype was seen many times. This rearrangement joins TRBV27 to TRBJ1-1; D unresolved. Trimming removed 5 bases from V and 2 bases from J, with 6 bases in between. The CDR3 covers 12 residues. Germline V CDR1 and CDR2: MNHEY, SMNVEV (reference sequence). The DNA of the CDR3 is TGTGCCAGCAGTAGTCGTAACACTGAAGCTTTCTTT. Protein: CASSSRNTEAFF.

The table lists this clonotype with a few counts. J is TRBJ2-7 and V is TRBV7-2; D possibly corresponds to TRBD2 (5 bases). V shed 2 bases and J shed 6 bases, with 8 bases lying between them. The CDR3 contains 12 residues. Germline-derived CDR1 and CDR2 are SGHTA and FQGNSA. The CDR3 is CASSLPGVEQYF. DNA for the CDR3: TGTGCCAGCAGCTTACCCGGGGTCGAGCAGTACTTC. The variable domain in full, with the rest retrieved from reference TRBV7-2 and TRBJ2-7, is GAGVSQSPSNKVTEKGKDVELRCDPISGHTALYWYRQSLGQGLEFLIYFQGNSAPDKSGLPSDRFSAERTGGSVSTLTIQRTQQEDSAVYLCASSLPGVEQYFGPGTRLTVT.

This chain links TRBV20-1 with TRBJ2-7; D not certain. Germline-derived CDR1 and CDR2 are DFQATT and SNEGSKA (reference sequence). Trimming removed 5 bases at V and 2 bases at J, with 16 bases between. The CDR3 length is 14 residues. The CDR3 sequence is CSAATQADPYEQYF. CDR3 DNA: TGCAGTGCTGCGACCCAGGCGGATCCCTACGAGCAGTACTTC.

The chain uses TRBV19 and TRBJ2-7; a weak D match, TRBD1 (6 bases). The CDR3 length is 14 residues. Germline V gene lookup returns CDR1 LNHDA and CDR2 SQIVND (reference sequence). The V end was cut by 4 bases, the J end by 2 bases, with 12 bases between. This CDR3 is CASSNQGSPYEQYF. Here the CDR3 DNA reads TGTGCCAGTAGTAACCAGGGGTCCCCCTACGAGCAGTACTTC. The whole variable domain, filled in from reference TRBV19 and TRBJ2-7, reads DGGITQSPKYLFRKEGQNVTLSCEQNLNHDAMYWYRQDPGQGLRLIYYSQIVNDFQKGDIAEGYSVSREKKESFPLTVTSAQKNPTAFYLCASSNQGSPYEQYFGPGTRLTVT.

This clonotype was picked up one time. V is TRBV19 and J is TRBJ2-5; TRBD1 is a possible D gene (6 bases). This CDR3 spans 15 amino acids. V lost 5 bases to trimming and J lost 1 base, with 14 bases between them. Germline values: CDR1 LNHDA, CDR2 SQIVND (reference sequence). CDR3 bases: TGTGCCAGTAGTGCACTTACAGGGTTCCAAGAGACCCAGTACTTC. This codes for CASSALTGFQETQYF.

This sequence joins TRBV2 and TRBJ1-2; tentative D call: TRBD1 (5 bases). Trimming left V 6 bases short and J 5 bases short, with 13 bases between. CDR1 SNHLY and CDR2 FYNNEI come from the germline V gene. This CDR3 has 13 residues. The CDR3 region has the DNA TGTGCCAGCAGACTAGGGGCCATATATGGCTACACCTTC. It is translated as CASRLGAIYGYTF.

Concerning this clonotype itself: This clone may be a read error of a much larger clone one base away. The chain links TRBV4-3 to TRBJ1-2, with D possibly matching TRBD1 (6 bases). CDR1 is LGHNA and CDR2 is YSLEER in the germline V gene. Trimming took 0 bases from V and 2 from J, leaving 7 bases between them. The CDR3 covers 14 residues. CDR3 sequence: CASSQETGNYGYTF. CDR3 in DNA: TGCGCCAGCAGCCAAGAAACAGGGAACTATGGCTACACCTTC.

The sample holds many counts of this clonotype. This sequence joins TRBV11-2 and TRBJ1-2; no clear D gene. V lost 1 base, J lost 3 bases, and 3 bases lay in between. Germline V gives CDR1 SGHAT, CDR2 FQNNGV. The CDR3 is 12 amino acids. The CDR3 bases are TGTGCCAGCAGCTTAGGTCACTATGGCTACACCTTC. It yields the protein CASSLGHYGYTF.

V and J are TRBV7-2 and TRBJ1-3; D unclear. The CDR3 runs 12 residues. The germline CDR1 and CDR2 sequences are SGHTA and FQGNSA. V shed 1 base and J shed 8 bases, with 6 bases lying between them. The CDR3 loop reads CASSLDRYTIYF. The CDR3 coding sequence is TGTGCCAGCAGCTTAGATCGGTACACCATATATTTT.

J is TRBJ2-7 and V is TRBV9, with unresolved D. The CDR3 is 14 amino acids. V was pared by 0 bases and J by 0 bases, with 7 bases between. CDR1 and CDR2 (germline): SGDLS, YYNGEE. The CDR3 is CASSVDGDSYEQYF. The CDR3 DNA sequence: TGTGCCAGCAGCGTAGACGGAGACTCCTACGAGCAGTACTTC. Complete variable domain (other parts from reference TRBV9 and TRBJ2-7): DSGVTQTPKHLITATGQRVTLRCSPRSGDLSVYWYQQSLDQGLQFLIQYYNGEERAKGNILERFSAQQFPDLHSELNLSSLELGDSALYFCASSVDGDSYEQYFGPGTRLTVT.

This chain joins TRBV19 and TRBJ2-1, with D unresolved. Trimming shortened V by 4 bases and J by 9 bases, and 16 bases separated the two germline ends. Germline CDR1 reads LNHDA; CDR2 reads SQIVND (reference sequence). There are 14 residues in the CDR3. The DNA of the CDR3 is TGTGCCAGTAGTAGCGGCGCCGACATGGGTGAGCAGTTCTTC. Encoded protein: CASSSGADMGEQFF.

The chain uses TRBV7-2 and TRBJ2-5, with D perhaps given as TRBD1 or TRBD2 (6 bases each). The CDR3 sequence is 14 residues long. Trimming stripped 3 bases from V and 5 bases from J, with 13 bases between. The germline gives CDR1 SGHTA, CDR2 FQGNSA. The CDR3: CASSFLGGRETQYF. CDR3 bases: TGTGCCAGCAGCTTCCTGGGGGGCCGGGAGACCCAGTACTTC.

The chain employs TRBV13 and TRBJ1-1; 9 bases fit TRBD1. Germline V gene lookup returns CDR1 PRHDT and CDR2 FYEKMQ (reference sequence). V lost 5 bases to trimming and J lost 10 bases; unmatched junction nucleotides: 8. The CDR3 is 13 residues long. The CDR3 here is CASSPNRGLGAFF. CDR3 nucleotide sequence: TGTGCCAGCAGCCCGAACAGGGGGCTAGGAGCTTTCTTT. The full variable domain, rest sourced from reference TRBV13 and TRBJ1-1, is AAGVIQSPRHLIKEKRETATLKCYPIPRHDTVYWYQQGPGQDPQFLISFYEKMQSDKGSIPDRFSAQQFSDYHSELNMSSLELGDSALYFCASSPNRGLGAFFGQGTRLTVV.

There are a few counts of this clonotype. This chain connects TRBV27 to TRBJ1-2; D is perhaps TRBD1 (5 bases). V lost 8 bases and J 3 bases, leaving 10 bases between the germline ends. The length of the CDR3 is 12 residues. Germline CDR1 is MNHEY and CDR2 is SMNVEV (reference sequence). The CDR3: CASQGGDYGYTF. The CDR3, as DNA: TGTGCCAGCCAGGGAGGGGACTATGGCTACACCTTC.

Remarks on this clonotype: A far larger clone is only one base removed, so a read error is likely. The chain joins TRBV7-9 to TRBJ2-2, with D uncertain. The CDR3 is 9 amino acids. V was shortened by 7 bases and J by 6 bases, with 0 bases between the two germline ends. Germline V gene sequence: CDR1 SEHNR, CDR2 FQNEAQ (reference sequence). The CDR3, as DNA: TGTGCCAGCACCGGGGAGCTGTTTTTT. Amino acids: CASTGELFF.

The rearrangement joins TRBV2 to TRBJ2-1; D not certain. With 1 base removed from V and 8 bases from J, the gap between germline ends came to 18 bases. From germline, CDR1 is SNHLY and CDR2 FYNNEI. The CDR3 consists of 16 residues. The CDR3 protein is CASSEEASSLWDEQFF. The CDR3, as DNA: TGTGCCAGCAGTGAAGAGGCCAGCAGTTTATGGGATGAGCAGTTCTTC.

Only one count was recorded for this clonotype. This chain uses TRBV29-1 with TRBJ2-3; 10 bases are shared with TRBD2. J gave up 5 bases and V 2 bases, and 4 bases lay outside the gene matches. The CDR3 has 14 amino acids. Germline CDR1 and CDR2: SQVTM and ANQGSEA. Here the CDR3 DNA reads TGCAGCGTTGAAAGGACTAGCGGCATAGATACGCAGTATTTT. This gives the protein CSVERTSGIDTQYF.